Below, one T cell receptor beta chain is given with its context. No cognate antigen has been identified for it. No quality values exist for individual bases; no much larger clone is one base distant. The data are from a study of glioma-infiltrating T cells after dendritic cell vaccination (dated by TCRdb to between 2015 and 2016). Context from the whole study: The cohort comprised about 15 glioblastoma patients from Phase I and II dendritic cell vaccination trials, 9 newly diagnosed and 6 with recurrent disease. Patients received autologous tumor lysate-pulsed dendritic cell vaccination between about 2002 and 2012. The vaccine consisted of monocyte-derived dendritic cells cultured less than eight days with IL-4 and GM-CSF, then pulsed overnight with autologous tumor lysate. Three intradermal dendritic cell vaccine injections were administered to patients at biweekly intervals in the arm below the axilla. Tumor-infiltrating lymphocyte content was quantified and tumor and blood repertoires were compared in dendritic cell-vaccinated glioblastoma patients by deep sequencing of TCR beta CDR3 regions. TCR sequencing metrics, including TIL content and tumor-blood repertoire overlap, were correlated with survival after dendritic cell vaccination.

The CDR3 starts with the cysteine, ends with the phenylalanine, and has 13 residues. Of all the DNA, just the CDR3 is kept, 39 bases in frame from base 1. According to the germline V gene, CDR1 reads SNHLY and CDR2 reads FYNNEI. Trimming costs V 8 bases and J 1 base, and their ends lie 11 bases apart. The time point tag for this specimen amounts to: after dendritic cell vaccination, including at tumor progression/relapse. Selection of patients required sufficient residual fresh-frozen tumor tissue and over two years of available survival data. An isocitrate dehydrogenase mutation was not carried by any of the glioblastoma patients, although molecular status was otherwise variable. PBMC were collected before vaccination, two weeks after the third vaccination, and at tumor progression if progression occurred. Genomic DNA was extracted with the Qiagen DNeasy Blood extraction Kit. TCRB CDR3 regions were amplified from about 2 ug genomic DNA, or all available DNA if less, using the immunoSEQ assay. For multiplex PCR, 60 forward primers for TCR V beta segments and 13 reverse primers for J beta segments were used. To estimate reads per starting template, synthetic control templates were spiked into each sample at limiting dilution. The Illumina HiSeq System generated sequencing reads of 87 bp. The published analysis was carried out like this. PCR and sequencing errors were removed by merging closely related sequences with a nearest neighbor algorithm. TCR overlap was measured as the percentage of unique tumor TCR beta sequences also present in the same patient's peripheral blood. The table was pulled from immuneACCESS by TCRdb, which kept in-frame rearrangements only. Such tables lose some clones; where checked, under half of the loss comes from unresolved V genes, and the rest has no known cause. V and J calls and clone size are copied from that table; D and trimming were computed from the DNA. The sample table shows 100,000 to 120,000 clones, and nearly 90% are seen once. Approximately 2.7% of the sample comes from the top ten.

General study outcomes and caveats: The TCR overlap response model with three groups was called speculative and said to need prospective validation. The cohort was small and heterogeneous, few patients had complete blood and tumor sets, and even fewer had initial-recurrent tumor pairs. TCR clonality showed no direct relationship with survival, which suggests that a diverse polyclonal response may matter. Longer time to progression and overall survival after dendritic cell vaccination were predicted by higher estimated pretreatment TIL content.

Sample: blood, taken after dendritic cell vaccination. Recombination joined TRBV2 with TRBJ1-1; confidence is insufficient to name the D gene. This TCR came from a human donor with glioblastoma. The sequenced DNA is TGTGCCAGCGGAGGAATAGGGAACACTGAAGCTTTCTTT. This translates into CASGGIGNTEAFF.